This TCR beta chain was captured in a study of blood T cell repertoires in COVID-19. Living in roughly 25 US areas, the participants were between roughly 18 and 90 years of age. CDR1 and CDR2 (germline): SGHTS, YDEGEE. The CDR3 has 16 amino acids. Trimming removed 3 bases at V and 3 bases at J, with 13 bases between. In the authors' workflow: Cell counts per sample came from amplifying reference gene primers. Profiling relied on immunoSEQ multiplex PCR, and the TCRdb table lists in-frame clones only, not all of them. V and J calls and clone size are copied from that table; D and trimming were computed from the DNA. The sample consists of 180,000 or so clones, 65% to 85% of them appearing once.

This TCR came from a woman in her fifties or sixties who had recovered from COVID-19. The chain joins TRBV5-8 to TRBJ2-6, with D maybe TRBD1 (6 bases). The material sequenced was PBMCs or T cells enriched from blood (not recorded which). In DNA, the CDR3 is TGTGCCAGCAGCTCCTACAGGGAACGTGGGGCCAACGTCCTGACTTTC. It codes for CASSSYRERGANVLTF.